Sequencing of this TCR beta chain was carried out in a study of cytomegalovirus exposure and HLA in healthy donors. Study conclusions and caveats: As a later analysis showed, a missense DCLRE1C variant was linked to trimming of TCR beta V- and J-genes.

About this clone itself: Its specificity is unknown.

There are 16 residues in the CDR3. Trimming took off 6 bases at V and 4 bases at J, with 20 bases between the two ends. Germline CDR1 MDHEN, CDR2 SYDVKM. In the PCR, 60 Vbeta and 13 Jbeta primers were used. Sequenced by immunoSEQ multiplex PCR; TCRdb stores in-frame clones only, minus some. The data contain some 79,000 clones, more than 50% of them seen just once; the ten biggest clones take up approximately 16%. This TCR was recovered from a middle-aged woman in good health and CMV-seropositive. The specimen sequenced was PBMCs. The V call is TRBV28, the J call TRBJ2-3, with a weak D call TRBD1 (6 bases). The CDR3 loop reads CASRPESQGGADTQYF. DNA of the CDR3: TGTGCCAGCAGGCCCGAATCACAGGGTGGGGCAGATACGCAGTATTTT.